The clone carrying this T cell receptor (beta chain) has a handful of counts. This sample's time point: persistent/refractory GD, antithyroid drugs over 5 years with positive TRAb. Isolated PBMC RNA provided the starting material for the TCR library. Trimming removed 2 bases from V and 6 bases from J, with 8 bases in between. Germline CDR1 reads GTSNPN; CDR2 reads SVGIG (reference sequence). The CDR3 length is 13 residues. TCR beta libraries were built with iRepertoire HTBI primers and Arm-PCR of CDR3 regions. Each CDR3 protein is one row after TCRdb ran MiXCR on the multiplex PCR reads. There are roughly 700,000 distinct CDR3 sequences in the sample; approximately 31% occur only once, and roughly 41% lies in the top ten. The sample belongs to a study of regulatory T cells in long-lasting Graves disease.

The chain joins TRBV30 to TRBJ1-6; D remains ambiguous. This TCR was sampled from a female donor with Graves disease. The source material was peripheral blood mononuclear cells (PBMCs), sampled when the disease was refractory, from a patient treated with antithyroid drugs. The CDR3 bases are TGTGCCTGGAGTTCATCGGGTAATTCACCCCTCCACTTT. This encodes CAWSSSGNSPLHF.